This paragraph reports one T cell receptor beta chain. Its target is not known. These data come from a study of shared clonotypes between healthy human individuals. Study background: A donor's plate count was three for CD4 naive and three for CD4 memory; CD8 naive had two and CD8 memory one. The study, taken as a whole, reports: Generation probabilities were higher for clonotypes shared across all four sorted-subset donors than for unshared ones.

The CDR3 runs to 13 residues. Germline assignment: CDR1 GTSNPN and CDR2 SVGIG (reference sequence). V lost 3 bases to trimming and J lost 1 base, with 10 bases between them. On sorted subsets, replicate PCRs used 200 to 250 ng DNA, or tens of thousands of T cell genomes. Assay: immunoSEQ multiplex PCR; the TCRdb copy retains only in-frame clones and omits some. Among more than 1.2 million clones listed, just under 99% were seen once. The chain links TRBV30 to TRBJ2-7; TRBD2 is a possible D gene (6 bases). The source material was naive CD4+ T cells sorted from blood. Subset given: CD45RA+ positively selected. This clonotype was obtained from a man aged 30 to 39 in good health. This chain's CDR3 is CAWSVGGSYEQYF. DNA of the CDR3: TGTGCCTGGAGCGTTGGGGGGTCCTACGAGCAGTACTTC.